The 18 T cell receptor beta chains given below trace back to one sample, sequenced in a study of T cell repertoires in cytomegalovirus infection. From the reads, TCRdb called clonotypes with MiXCR, one entry per CDR3 protein. The sample contains 700,000 to 850,000 distinct CDR3 sequences, 30% to 35% of which appear only once. These receptors' antigens are unknown. The sample consisted of cultured CD8+ T cells from PBMCs, taken from culture after CMV antigen stimulation. Receptor source: a human donor in good health (CMV status not recorded). Some clones in this sample may be carry-over from other donors' samples.

This clonotype was seen more than once but under ten times. The rearrangement joins TRBV10-3 to TRBJ1-1; D call uncertain. The germline gives CDR1 ENHRY, CDR2 SYGVKD. V shed 6 bases and J shed 5 bases, with 13 bases lying between them. The CDR3 has 13 amino acids. The CDR3 here is CAIRREGRTEAFF. In DNA, the CDR3 is TGTGCCATCAGAAGGGAAGGGCGGACTGAAGCTTTCTTT.

This clonotype was counted only a few times. The chain carries TRBV7-6 and TRBJ1-1; a weak D match, TRBD1 (5 bases). Germline CDR1 is SGHVS and CDR2 is FNYEAQ. Trimming stripped 7 bases from V and 4 bases from J, with 13 bases between. The CDR3 loop spans 13 amino acids. CDR3: CASTGGLSTEAFF. The CDR3 nucleotides read TGTGCCAGCACGGGGGGATTGTCCACTGAAGCTTTCTTT.

The table lists this clonotype with a count of one. The chain couples TRBV7-6 to TRBJ2-6; TRBD1 is a possible D gene (8 bases). V lost 4 bases and J 4 bases, leaving 20 bases between the germline ends. The V gene's germline CDR1 is SGHVS and CDR2 FNYEAQ. This CDR3 has 18 amino acids. The CDR3 spells CASSSAGQVLLGANVLTF. The DNA of the CDR3 is TGTGCCAGCAGCTCAGCGGGACAGGTCCTTTTGGGGGCCAACGTCCTGACTTTC.

This clonotype has a handful of counts. The J gene is TRBJ2-7, the V gene TRBV7-2; 7 bases are a match to TRBD2. Germline lookup yields CDR1 SGHTA and CDR2 FQGNSA. Unmatched junction bases numbered 6, after V lost 4 bases and J lost 6 bases. This CDR3 is built from 13 residues. The CDR3 sequence is CASSSGGGSEQYV. CDR3 bases: TGTGCCAGCAGCTCAGGAGGCGGGAGCGAGCAGTACGTC.

The chain carries TRBV19 and TRBJ1-1, with a possible D match to TRBD1 (5 bases). There are 17 residues in the CDR3. V was trimmed by 1 base and J by 5 bases, leaving 20 bases between them. The V gene's germline CDR1 is LNHDA and CDR2 SQIVND (reference sequence). The CDR3 region has the DNA TGTGCCAGTAGTATAGCCCCCGGGACCGGGCTTAGGACTGAAGCTTTCTTT. Translated, it gives CASSIAPGTGLRTEAFF. Using reference TRBV19 and TRBJ1-1 for the parts outside the CDR3, the full variable domain is DGGITQSPKYLFRKEGQNVTLSCEQNLNHDAMYWYRQDPGQGLRLIYYSQIVNDFQKGDIAEGYSVSREKKESFPLTVTSAQKNPTAFYLCASSIAPGTGLRTEAFFGQGTRLTVV.

Comment on this clonotype: Because it lacks the conserved phenylalanine or tryptophan at the end, this CDR3 is likely a read error. The CDR3 protein is CATSAGAGNEQFS. The DNA of the CDR3 is TGTGCCACCAGTGCAGGGGCCGGCAATGAGCAGTTCTCC. This chain links TRBV24-1 with TRBJ2-1; TRBD1 is a possible D gene (6 bases). The CDR3 sequence is 13 residues long. V gave up 5 bases and J gave up 6 bases, with 10 bases separating them. Germline V CDR1 and CDR2: KGHDR, SFDVKD.

The chain joins TRBV10-3 to TRBJ2-1; TRBD2 matches 13 bases. Germline V gene lookup returns CDR1 ENHRY and CDR2 SYGVKD. This CDR3 has 14 residues. V trimming: 10 bases; J trimming: 4 bases; junction bases outside the gene matches: 4. Written as DNA, the CDR3 is TGTGCCACGTGGACTAGCGGGGGTTACAATGAGCAGTTCTTC. Its translation is CATWTSGGYNEQFF.

Of note for this clonotype: An end of the junction differs from the germline gene, which may be a read error. The chain combines TRBV6-1 with TRBJ2-3; D is possibly TRBD1 or TRBD2 (5 bases each). This CDR3 is built from 13 residues. Per germline, CDR1 MNHNS and CDR2 SASEGT. CDR3 bases: TGTGCCAGCCGCCCCGGGACCGCCGATAGGCAGTATTTT. Amino acid sequence: CASRPGTADRQYF.

The table lists this clonotype with many counts. V is TRBV7-6 and J is TRBJ1-2, with D perhaps matching TRBD1 (6 bases). V was clipped by 4 bases and J by 5 bases, with 11 bases between them. Germline V gene lookup returns CDR1 SGHVS and CDR2 FNYEAQ. The CDR3 runs 13 residues. The CDR3 DNA reads TGTGCCAGCAGCTCCCCAGGGGAGTATGGCTACACCTTC. Its translation: CASSSPGEYGYTF. The whole variable domain, remainder taken from reference TRBV7-6 and TRBJ1-2, is GAGVSQSPRYKVTKRGQDVALRCDPISGHVSLYWYRQALGQGPEFLTYFNYEAQQDKSGLPNDRFSAERPEGSISTLTIQRTEQRDSAMYRCASSSPGEYGYTFGSGTRLTVV.

This sequence joins TRBV12-5 and TRBJ2-5, with D possibly TRBD1 on 7 matching bases. Germline V gene lookup returns CDR1 LGHNT and CDR2 FRNRAP. Trimming removed 8 bases at V and 2 bases at J, with 12 bases between. The CDR3 covers 13 residues. The CDR3 sequence: CASYRGLQETQYF. Written as DNA, the CDR3 is TGTGCTAGTTACAGGGGACTTCAAGAGACCCAGTACTTC.

This chain links TRBV28 with TRBJ2-7, with a weak D call TRBD2 (6 bases). Trimming stripped 2 bases from V and 9 bases from J, with 14 bases between. Germline CDR1 is MDHEN and CDR2 is SYDVKM. CDR3 size: 13 residues. CDR3 amino acids: CASSLAGRPGQYV. Here the CDR3 DNA reads TGTGCCAGCAGTTTAGCGGGGAGACCAGGGCAGTACGTC.

This clonotype was seen at least ten times. The V gene is TRBV7-6, the J gene TRBJ2-1; 14 nucleotides agree with TRBD2. Germline lookup yields CDR1 SGHVS and CDR2 FNYEAQ. This CDR3 contains 16 residues. The junction had 2 bases not matched to a gene; V was cut back by 5 bases and J by 2 bases. The CDR3 DNA reads as TGTGCCAGCAGCAGACTAGCGGGGGGGACCTACAATGAGCAGTTCTTC. Protein product: CASSRLAGGTYNEQFF. The full variable domain, its missing parts supplied by reference TRBV7-6 and TRBJ2-1, is GAGVSQSPRYKVTKRGQDVALRCDPISGHVSLYWYRQALGQGPEFLTYFNYEAQQDKSGLPNDRFSAERPEGSISTLTIQRTEQRDSAMYRCASSRLAGGTYNEQFFGPGTRLTVL.

This clonotype was seen a handful of times. The chain carries TRBV12-3 or TRBV12-4 and TRBJ2-1; 12 bases align to TRBD2. V was clipped by 7 bases and J by 5 bases; unmatched bases: 12. The CDR3 is 17 residues long. The CDR3 sequence: CASTLLMRTSGDNEQFF. The CDR3 coding sequence is TGTGCCAGCACCCTCTTGATGAGGACTAGCGGGGACAATGAGCAGTTCTTC.

This sequence joins TRBV4-2 and TRBJ2-7; 8 nucleotides agree with TRBD1. V gave up 2 bases and J gave up 1 base; unmatched junction bases: 4. This CDR3 comprises 15 residues. Germline assignment: CDR1 LGHNA and CDR2 YNFKEQ. CDR3: CASSQPGQVSYEQYF. The CDR3 DNA reads as TGTGCCAGCAGCCAACCGGGACAGGTGTCCTACGAGCAGTACTTC.

This chain connects TRBV5-3 to TRBJ2-7; D gene unclear. TRBV5-3 is annotated as an ORF whose role is uncertain. CDR3 length: 16 amino acids. CDR3 sequence (DNA): TGTGCCAGCAGCTTGGATTCGGTTTGGCGGAACTACGAGCAGTACGTC. As protein: CASSLDSVWRNYEQYV.

Remarks on this clonotype: Since a much larger clone is just one base distant, this may be a read error. The chain is built from TRBV11-2 and TRBJ2-5, with 12 bases lining up with TRBD2. The CDR3 contains 15 residues. Germline CDR1 SGHAT, CDR2 FQNNGV. Here the CDR3 DNA reads TGTGCCAGCAGCCCTAGCGGGGGGGCATTGGAGACCCAGCACTTC. Translated, it gives CASSPSGGALETQHF.

This rearrangement joins TRBV14 to TRBJ1-2; D might be TRBD1 (5 bases). Germline V gene sequence: CDR1 SGHDN, CDR2 FVKESK. Deletions cut 5 bases from V and 0 bases from J, with 13 bases between. This CDR3 is 15 amino acids long. As DNA, the CDR3 is TGTGCCAGCAGCAACCGGGACGCCGCTAACTATGGCTACACCTTC. This gives the protein CASSNRDAANYGYTF.

The rearrangement links TRBV29-1 to TRBJ1-1, with no clear D. V gave up 4 bases and J gave up 7 bases, with 10 bases separating them. The CDR3 runs 11 residues. CDR1 and CDR2 from the germline V gene are SQVTM and ANQGSEA. The CDR3 spells CSVGMEIEAFF. DNA for the CDR3: TGCAGCGTTGGGATGGAGATTGAAGCTTTCTTT.